This TCR beta chain came from a study of blood T cells in healthy people across ages. The authors ran a second PCR of 7 to 11 cycles using a sample-barcoded 5' primer and a J-beta primer mix. One entry per CDR3 protein, called by TCRdb with MiXCR from the 5' RACE reads. The table includes about 1,600,000 distinct CDR3 sequences, 42% detected once. The V gene lost 5 bases and the J gene lost 6 bases, with 15 bases spanning the gap. The germline gives CDR1 SGDLS, CDR2 YYNGEE. The CDR3 covers 14 residues. Material: blood. The chain recombines TRBV9 with TRBJ2-4, with D possibly being TRBD2 (7 bases). This receptor was taken from a woman aged 18-35 years in good health. CDR3 bases: TGTGCCAGCAGTTCAGTAGGGGGGGGAAACATTCAGTACTTC. Its protein product is CASSSVGGGNIQYF. The entire variable domain, with the rest obtained from reference TRBV9 and TRBJ2-4, is as follows: DSGVTQTPKHLITATGQRVTLRCSPRSGDLSVYWYQQSLDQGLQFLIQYYNGEERAKGNILERFSAQQFPDLHSELNLSSLELGDSALYFCASSSVGGGNIQYFGAGTRLSVL.